Shown below are 10 T cell receptor beta chains from a single sample sequenced in a study of blood T cell repertoires in COVID-19. TCRdb keeps only in-frame clones here, not all; method: immunoSEQ multiplex PCR. Among 70,000 to 95,000 clones listed, roughly 88% were seen once. Source material: peripheral blood. These receptor sequences come from a man aged 65 to 79 with acute or convalescent COVID-19.

This chain uses TRBV4-3 with TRBJ2-3; possibly TRBD1 for D (6 bases). CDR3 size: 16 residues. Germline V gene lookup returns CDR1 LGHNA and CDR2 YSLEER. With 2 bases removed from V and 1 base from J, the gap between germline ends came to 13 bases. The chain's CDR3 is CASSQSTGIRTDTQYF. CDR3 DNA sequence: TGCGCCAGCAGCCAATCAACAGGGATCCGCACAGATACGCAGTATTTT.

The rearrangement joins TRBV5-1 to TRBJ2-3, with D unresolved. This CDR3 is 12 amino acids long. Trimming left V 4 bases short and J 5 bases short, with 8 bases between. Germline V gene lookup returns CDR1 SGHRS and CDR2 YFSETQ. The CDR3, as DNA: TGCGCCAGCAGCCTTCCAGGAGATACGCAGTATTTT. Protein sequence: CASSLPGDTQYF.

The chain links TRBV28 to TRBJ1-5, with D possibly TRBD1 on 6 matching bases. Germline CDR1 reads MDHEN; CDR2 reads SYDVKM. The CDR3 spans 14 residues. V lost 7 bases to trimming and J lost 5 bases, with 15 bases between them. The CDR3 here is CASILQGTDQPQHF. The CDR3 nucleotides read TGTGCCAGCATCCTACAGGGAACAGATCAGCCCCAGCATTTT. The full variable domain, with the rest looked up from reference TRBV28 and TRBJ1-5, is DVKVTQSSRYLVKRTGEKVFLECVQDMDHENMFWYRQDPGLGLRLIYFSYDVKMKEKGDIPEGYSVSREKKERFSLILESASTNQTSMYLCASILQGTDQPQHFGDGTRLSIL.

The chain has TRBV3-1 (or the pseudogene TRBV3-2) and TRBJ2-7, with D possibly matching TRBD2 (6 bases). The CDR3 is 15 residues long. The V end was cut by 4 bases, the J end by 3 bases, with 16 bases between. Germline V lookup: CDR1 LGHDT, CDR2 YNNKEL (reference sequence). The CDR3 reads CASSPMGVADYEQYF. CDR3 DNA: TGTGCCAGCAGCCCGATGGGGGTAGCGGACTACGAGCAGTACTTC.

The chain couples TRBV19 to TRBJ2-3, with D perhaps TRBD1 (6 bases). Germline V gene sequence: CDR1 LNHDA, CDR2 SQIVND (reference sequence). CDR3 length: 16 residues. Trimming removed 4 bases from V and 1 base from J, with 15 bases in between. This chain's CDR3 is CASSSELDRRTDTQYF. Here the CDR3 DNA reads TGTGCCAGTAGTAGTGAGTTGGACAGACGCACAGATACGCAGTATTTT.

V and J are TRBV7-2 and TRBJ2-3; TRBD2 aligns across 8 bases. The germline CDR1 and CDR2 sequences are SGHTA and FQGNSA. The CDR3 spans 15 residues. The ends lost 1 base at V and 3 bases at J; junction bases unmatched: 3. DNA for the CDR3: TGTGCCAGCAGCTTAGTCGGGAGGGAAACAGATACGCAGTATTTT. Protein product: CASSLVGRETDTQYF.

CDR3 DNA: TGTGCCAGCAGTGTCGCGAAATGGGGACAGCGCTTATTCGGAGACTATGGCTACACCTTC. Encoded protein: CASSVAKWGQRLFGDYGYTF. J is TRBJ1-2 and V is TRBV2, with 7 bases aligning to TRBD1. Germline V gene sequence: CDR1 SNHLY, CDR2 FYNNEI. After removal of 4 bases from V and 3 bases from J, the junction contained 23 bases not matched to a gene. This CDR3 contains 20 residues.

CDR3 in amino acids: CASSANFDEQYF. In DNA form, the CDR3 reads TGTGCCAGCAGCGCCAACTTCGACGAGCAGTACTTC. The V call is TRBV7-9, the J call TRBJ2-7; no definite D call. Trimming pared 5 bases from V and 5 bases from J, leaving 10 bases between. The germline CDR1 and CDR2 sequences are SEHNR and FQNEAQ (reference sequence). The CDR3 spans 12 residues.

The chain is built from TRBV5-6 and TRBJ1-3; TRBD1 matches at 9 bases. The V and J ends lost 5 bases and 4 bases, in that order; junction bases with no gene match: 7. There are 15 residues in the CDR3. Germline CDR1 reads SGHDT; CDR2 reads YYEEEE. CDR3 region: CASRSLGTGGNTIYF. CDR3 bases: TGTGCCAGCAGATCTCTCGGGACAGGGGGAAACACCATATATTTT.

The genes are TRBV30 and TRBJ2-5, with TRBD1 matching over 10 bases. This CDR3 is built from 15 residues. Per the germline V gene, CDR1 is GTSNPN and CDR2 is SVGIG (reference sequence). With 8 bases clipped from V and 2 bases from J, the junction kept 11 bases outside the gene matches. CDR3 sequence (DNA): TGTGCCGGAGGGACAGGGGCATACCTACAAGAGACCCAGTACTTC. It codes for CAGGTGAYLQETQYF.